This T cell receptor beta chain came from a study of T cells in Graves' hyperthyroidism and ophthalmopathy (dated by TCRdb to between 2018 and 2021). Regarding the complete study: Peripheral blood samples were taken at the time of initial diagnosis, prior to any treatment. TCR V-J signatures able to tell the groups apart were searched for in a discovery cohort of 95 or so patients, of whom more than 40 had Graves' ophthalmopathy and 57 had stable Graves' hyperthyroidism. Prospective prediction of ophthalmopathy was tested in an independent validation cohort consisting of fewer than 20 hyperthyroidism patients and around 16 patients who later progressed to ophthalmopathy. The roughly 91 discovery patients were randomly divided into training and test sets at a 7:3 ratio. Thyroid tissue and blood T-cell repertoires from six Graves' hyperthyroidism patients were also compared in the study. After sampling, hyperthyroidism patients received methimazole starting at 30 mg daily, and ophthalmopathy patients received high-dose intravenous methylprednisolone. According to the paper, TCR Vbeta CDR3 sequencing was carried out on 120 to 150 peripheral blood samples, which came from 40 to 45 ophthalmopathy, around 75 hyperthyroidism and some 17 progressor patients. What the study reported, not specific to this receptor: During validation, the model predicted progression to ophthalmopathy a median of about 6.3 months ahead of onset, with approximately 70% sensitivity and more than 72% specificity. No statistical method was used to set the sample size in advance, and investigators knew the group allocation. A model built on a 13 V-J signature distinguished ophthalmopathy from stable hyperthyroidism, reaching roughly 88% sensitivity and about 81% specificity in cross-validation and 80%/75% in testing. Most expanded thyroid clonotypes (frequency above 0.001) were also detected in blood, suggesting blood repertoires may reflect thyroid immune responses.

This clonotype was counted at least ten times. The specificity of this receptor is unknown. No base-level quality is on record; no much larger clone is a single base apart. Reading the germline V gene (reference sequence) gives CDR1 SGHAT and CDR2 FQDESV. Inclusive of the bounding cysteine and phenylalanine, the CDR3 is 15 residues long. The entry retains the CDR3 DNA only, 45 bases that are in frame from base 1. Unmatched junction bases come to 8, with V trimmed by 4 bases and J by 5 bases. The TCR beta CDR3 regions were amplified from the RNA transcripts. The TCR CDR3 was subjected to a first round of RT-PCR using the HTBI primer set and the Qiagen OneStep RT-PCR kit. Libraries were constructed in a second round of multiplex PCR, after which size selection and purification were performed. Sequencing of the libraries was done on an Illumina HiSeq2000 using paired-end 100 bp reads. In the paper's pipeline: Raw data were processed with SOAPnuke, discarding reads with adapters, uncalled bases, mean Phred below 15, or no exact constant-primer or identifier match. High-quality paired reads were merged with COPE v1.2.5, and unique nucleotide sequences were defined as clonotypes. MiTCR v1.1 was used to align clonotypes to the IMGT TRBV, TRBD and TRBJ reference segments. The analysis was restricted to V-J combinations with a frequency above 0.0001, which together covered about 99% of the repertoires. A TCS score was defined as the ratio of F50 (clonal expansion) to E x V (chaos), with BLOSUM62-based TCRdist applied between CDR3 peptides within each V-J. Welch's t-statistics and random forest reduced roughly 530 V-J features to roughly 13, which were used in a naive Bayes classifier (R e1071). The public sequencing data were trimmed at Q25 with fastp and processed into clonotypes with MiXCR by TCRdb, which kept only in-frame beta chains. CDR3 protein sequences are deduplicated, and each keeps its most common genes and DNA. The V and J calls and clone size come from TCRdb's table, not from the authors' own analysis. This sample gives nearly 600,000 distinct CDR3 sequences in total; 12% to 15% of them show up just once. The top ten clonotypes cover roughly 7.7% of the sample.

Moderately to severely active disease, a Clinical Activity Score of at least 3, a NOSPECS grade of at least 4, and a duration under 3 months were present in ophthalmopathy patients. Any patient with an uncontrolled infection, another autoimmune disease, pregnancy or lactation was excluded. Diagnoses were based on clinical symptoms, serum thyroxine and TRAb, thyroid ultrasound and orbital computed tomography. PBMCs were isolated from approximately 10 ml of fresh peripheral blood by Ficoll-Paque density gradient centrifugation. Total RNA was extracted using Trizol reagent, and RNA quality was assessed on an Agilent 2100 Bioanalyzer.

Sequenced sample: blood. This clonotype originated in a woman younger than 30 with Graves' ophthalmopathy. The receptor chain draws on TRBV11-1 and TRBJ2-1, with 7 central nucleotides matching TRBD1. The sequenced DNA: TGTGCCAGCAGCTATAGGACAGGCTTCAACAATGAGCAGTTCTTC. Its protein reads: CASSYRTGFNNEQFF. With the rest looked up from the reference TRBV11-1 and TRBJ2-1 genes rather than sequenced, the full variable domain is EAEVAQSPRYKITEKSQAVAFWCDPISGHATLYWYRQILGQGPELLVQFQDESVVDDSQLPKDRFSAERLKGVDSTLKIQPAELGDSAMYLCASSYRTGFNNEQFFGPGTRLTVL.